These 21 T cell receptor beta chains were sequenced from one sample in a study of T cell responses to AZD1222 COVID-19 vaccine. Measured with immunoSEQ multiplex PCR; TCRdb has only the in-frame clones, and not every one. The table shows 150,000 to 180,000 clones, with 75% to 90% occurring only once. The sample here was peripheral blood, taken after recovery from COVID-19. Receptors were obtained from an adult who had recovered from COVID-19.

CDR3 coding DNA: TGTGCCAGCCGAGACAGCCCCTTGAATTCACCCCTCCACTTT. Translating gives CASRDSPLNSPLHF. The V and J genes are TRBV25-1 and TRBJ1-6; weak D call: TRBD1 (5 bases). V lost 8 bases, J lost 7 bases, and 15 bases lay in between. Germline V gene lookup returns CDR1 MGHDK and CDR2 SYGVNS. The length of the CDR3 is 14 residues.

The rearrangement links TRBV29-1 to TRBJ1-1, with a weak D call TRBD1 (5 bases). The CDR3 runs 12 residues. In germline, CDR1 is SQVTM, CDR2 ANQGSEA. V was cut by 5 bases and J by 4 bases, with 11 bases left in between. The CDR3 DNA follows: TGCAGCGTTTTGGGGGGAAGCACTGAAGCTTTCTTT. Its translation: CSVLGGSTEAFF.

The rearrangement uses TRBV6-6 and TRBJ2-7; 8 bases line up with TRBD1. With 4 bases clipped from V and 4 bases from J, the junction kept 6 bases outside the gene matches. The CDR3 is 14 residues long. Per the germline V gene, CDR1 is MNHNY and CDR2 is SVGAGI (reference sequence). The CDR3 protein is CASSLSGGLYEQYF. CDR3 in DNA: TGTGCCAGCAGTTTATCAGGGGGCCTATACGAGCAGTACTTC.

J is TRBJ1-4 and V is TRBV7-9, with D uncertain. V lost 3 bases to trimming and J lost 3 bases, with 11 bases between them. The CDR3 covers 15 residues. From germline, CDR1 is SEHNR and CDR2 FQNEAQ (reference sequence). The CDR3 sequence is CASSFPGVPNEKLFF. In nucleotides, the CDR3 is TGTGCCAGCAGCTTCCCCGGAGTCCCTAATGAAAAACTGTTTTTT.

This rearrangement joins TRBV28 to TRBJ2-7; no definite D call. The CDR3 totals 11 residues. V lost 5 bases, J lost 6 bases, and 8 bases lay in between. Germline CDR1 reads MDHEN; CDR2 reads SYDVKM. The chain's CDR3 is CASSTSLEQYF. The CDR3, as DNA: TGTGCCAGCAGTACTTCTCTCGAGCAGTACTTC.

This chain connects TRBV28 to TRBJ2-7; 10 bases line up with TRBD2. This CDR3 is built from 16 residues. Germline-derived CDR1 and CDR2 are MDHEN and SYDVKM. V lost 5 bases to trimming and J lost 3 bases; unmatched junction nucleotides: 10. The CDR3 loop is CASSTLRTSGRYEQYF. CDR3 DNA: TGTGCCAGCAGTACACTTCGGACTAGCGGACGCTACGAGCAGTACTTC.

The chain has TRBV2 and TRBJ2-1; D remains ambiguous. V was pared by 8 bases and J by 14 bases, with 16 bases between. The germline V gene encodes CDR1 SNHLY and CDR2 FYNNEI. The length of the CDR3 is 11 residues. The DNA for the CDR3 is TGTGCCAGCTCCCTGGGGATTGCTGAGTTCTTC. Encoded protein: CASSLGIAEFF.

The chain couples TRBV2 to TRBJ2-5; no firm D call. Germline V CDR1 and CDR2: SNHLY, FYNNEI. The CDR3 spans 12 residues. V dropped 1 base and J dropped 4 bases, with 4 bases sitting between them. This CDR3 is CASSEVPETQYF. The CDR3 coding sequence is TGTGCCAGCAGTGAAGTCCCAGAGACCCAGTACTTC.

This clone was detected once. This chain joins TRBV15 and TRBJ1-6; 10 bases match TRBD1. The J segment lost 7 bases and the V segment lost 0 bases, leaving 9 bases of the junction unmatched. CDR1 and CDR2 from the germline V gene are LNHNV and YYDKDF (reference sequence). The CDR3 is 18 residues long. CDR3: CATSRDLGQGVGNSPLHF. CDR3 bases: TGTGCCACCAGCAGAGATCTAGGACAGGGGGTGGGGAATTCACCCCTCCACTTT.

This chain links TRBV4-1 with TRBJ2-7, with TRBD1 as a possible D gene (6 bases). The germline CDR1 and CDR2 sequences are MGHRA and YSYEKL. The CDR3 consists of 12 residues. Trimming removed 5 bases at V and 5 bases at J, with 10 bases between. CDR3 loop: CASSMDSNEQYF. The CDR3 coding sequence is TGCGCCAGCAGCATGGACAGTAACGAGCAGTACTTC.

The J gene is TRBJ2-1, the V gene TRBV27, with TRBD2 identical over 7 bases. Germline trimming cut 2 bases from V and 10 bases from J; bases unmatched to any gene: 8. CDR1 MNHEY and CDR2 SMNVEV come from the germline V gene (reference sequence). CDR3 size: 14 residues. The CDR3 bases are TGTGCCAGCAGTTTAGAAGCGGGGCGATTAGAGCAGTTCTTC. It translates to CASSLEAGRLEQFF.

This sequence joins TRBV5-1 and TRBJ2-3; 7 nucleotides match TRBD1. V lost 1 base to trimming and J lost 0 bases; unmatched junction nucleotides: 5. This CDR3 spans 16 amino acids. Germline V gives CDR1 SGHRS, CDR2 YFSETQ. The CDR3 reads CASSLYKGASTDTQYF. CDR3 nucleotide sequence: TGCGCCAGCAGCTTGTATAAGGGGGCTAGCACAGATACGCAGTATTTT.

The CDR3 coding sequence is TGCAGCGTTGACCTCAAGGGGGATGTGGATGAAAAACTGTTTTTT. Translating it yields CSVDLKGDVDEKLFF. The chain recombines TRBV29-1 with TRBJ1-4; maybe TRBD1 (6 bases). Germline values: CDR1 SQVTM, CDR2 ANQGSEA. The germline V and J ends were trimmed by 3 bases and 6 bases, with 17 bases remaining between them. The CDR3 has 15 residues.

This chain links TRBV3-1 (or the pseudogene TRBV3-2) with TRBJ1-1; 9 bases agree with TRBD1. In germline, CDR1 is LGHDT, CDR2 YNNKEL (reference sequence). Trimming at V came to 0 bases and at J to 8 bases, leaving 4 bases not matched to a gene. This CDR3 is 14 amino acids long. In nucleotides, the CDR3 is TGTGCCAGCAGCCAAGAGAGGGACAGGGTGGAAGCTTTCTTT. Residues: CASSQERDRVEAFF.

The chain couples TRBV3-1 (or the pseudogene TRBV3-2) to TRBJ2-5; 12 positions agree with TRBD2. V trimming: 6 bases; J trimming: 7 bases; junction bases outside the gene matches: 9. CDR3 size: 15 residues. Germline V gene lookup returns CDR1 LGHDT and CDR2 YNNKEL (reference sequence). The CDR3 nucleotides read TGTGCCAGCAGGCCGGGACTAGCGGGTGCCGGGACCCAGTACTTC. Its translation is CASRPGLAGAGTQYF.

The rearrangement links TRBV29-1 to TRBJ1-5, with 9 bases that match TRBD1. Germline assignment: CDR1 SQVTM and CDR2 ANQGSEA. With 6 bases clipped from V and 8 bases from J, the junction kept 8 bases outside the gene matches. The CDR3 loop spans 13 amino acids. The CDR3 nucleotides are TGCAGCGTCCCGGACAGGGGCGAGGAGCCCCAGCATTTT. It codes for CSVPDRGEEPQHF.

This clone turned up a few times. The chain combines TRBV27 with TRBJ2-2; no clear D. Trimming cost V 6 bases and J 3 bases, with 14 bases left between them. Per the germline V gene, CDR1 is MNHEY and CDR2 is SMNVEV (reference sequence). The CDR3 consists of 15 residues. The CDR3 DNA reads TGTGCCAGCAGCCCTAAGTCCGGGTACACCGGGGAGCTGTTTTTT. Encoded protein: CASSPKSGYTGELFF.

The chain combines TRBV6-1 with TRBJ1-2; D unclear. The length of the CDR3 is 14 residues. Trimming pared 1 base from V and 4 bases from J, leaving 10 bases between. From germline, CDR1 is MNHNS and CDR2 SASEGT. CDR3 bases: TGTGCCAGCAGTGAAGTTTCGGGCGGCTATGGCTACACCTTC. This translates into CASSEVSGGYGYTF.

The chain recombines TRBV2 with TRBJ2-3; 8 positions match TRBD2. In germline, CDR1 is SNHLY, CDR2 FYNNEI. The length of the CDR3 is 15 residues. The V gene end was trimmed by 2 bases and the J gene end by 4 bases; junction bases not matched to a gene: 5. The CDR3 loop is CASSERAGGADTQYF. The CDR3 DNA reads TGTGCCAGCAGTGAACGGGCGGGAGGAGCAGATACGCAGTATTTT. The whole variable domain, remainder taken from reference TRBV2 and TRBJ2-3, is EPEVTQTPSHQVTQMGQEVILRCVPISNHLYFYWYRQILGQKVEFLVSFYNNEISEKSEIFDDQFSVERPDGSNFTLKIRSTKLEDSAMYFCASSERAGGADTQYFGPGTRLTVL.

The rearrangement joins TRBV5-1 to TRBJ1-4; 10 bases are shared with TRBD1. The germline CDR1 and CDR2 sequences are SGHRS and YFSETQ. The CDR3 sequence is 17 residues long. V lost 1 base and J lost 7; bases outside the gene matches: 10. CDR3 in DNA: TGCGCCAGCAGCTTGTCATTGGGGACAGGGGAGAGTGAAAAACTGTTTTTT. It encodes CASSLSLGTGESEKLFF. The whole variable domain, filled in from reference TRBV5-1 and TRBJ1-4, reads KAGVTQTPRYLIKTRGQQVTLSCSPISGHRSVSWYQQTPGQGLQFLFEYFSETQRNKGNFPGRFSGRQFSNSRSEMNVSTLELGDSALYLCASSLSLGTGESEKLFFGSGTQLSVL.

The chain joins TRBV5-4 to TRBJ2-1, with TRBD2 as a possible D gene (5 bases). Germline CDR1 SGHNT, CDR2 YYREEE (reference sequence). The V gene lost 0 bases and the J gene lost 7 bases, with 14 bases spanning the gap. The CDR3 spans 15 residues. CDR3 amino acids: CASSLAGYSGNEQFF. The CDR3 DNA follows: TGTGCCAGCAGCTTGGCCGGCTACTCGGGGAATGAGCAGTTCTTC. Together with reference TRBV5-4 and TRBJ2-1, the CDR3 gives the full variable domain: ETGVTQSPTHLIKTRGQQVTLRCSSQSGHNTVSWYQQALGQGPQFIFQYYREEENGRGNFPPRFSGLQFPNYSSELNVNALELDDSALYLCASSLAGYSGNEQFFGPGTRLTVL.